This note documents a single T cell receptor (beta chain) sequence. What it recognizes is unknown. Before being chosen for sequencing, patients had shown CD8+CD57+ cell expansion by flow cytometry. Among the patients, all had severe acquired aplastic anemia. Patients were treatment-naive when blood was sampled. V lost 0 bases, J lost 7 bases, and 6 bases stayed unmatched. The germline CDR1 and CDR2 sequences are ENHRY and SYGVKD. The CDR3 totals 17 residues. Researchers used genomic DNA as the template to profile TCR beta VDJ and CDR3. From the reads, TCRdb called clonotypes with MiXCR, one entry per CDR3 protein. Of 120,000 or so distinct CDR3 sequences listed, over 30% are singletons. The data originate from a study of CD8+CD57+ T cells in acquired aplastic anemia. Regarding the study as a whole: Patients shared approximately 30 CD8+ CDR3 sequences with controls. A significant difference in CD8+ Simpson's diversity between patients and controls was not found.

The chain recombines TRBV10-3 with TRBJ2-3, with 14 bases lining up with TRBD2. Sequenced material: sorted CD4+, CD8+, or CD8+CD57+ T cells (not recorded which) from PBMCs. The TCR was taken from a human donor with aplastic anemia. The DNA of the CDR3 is TGTGCCATCAGTGAGTCGAGGACTAGCGGGGGGCGGAATACGCAGTATTTT. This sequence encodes CAISESRTSGGRNTQYF.